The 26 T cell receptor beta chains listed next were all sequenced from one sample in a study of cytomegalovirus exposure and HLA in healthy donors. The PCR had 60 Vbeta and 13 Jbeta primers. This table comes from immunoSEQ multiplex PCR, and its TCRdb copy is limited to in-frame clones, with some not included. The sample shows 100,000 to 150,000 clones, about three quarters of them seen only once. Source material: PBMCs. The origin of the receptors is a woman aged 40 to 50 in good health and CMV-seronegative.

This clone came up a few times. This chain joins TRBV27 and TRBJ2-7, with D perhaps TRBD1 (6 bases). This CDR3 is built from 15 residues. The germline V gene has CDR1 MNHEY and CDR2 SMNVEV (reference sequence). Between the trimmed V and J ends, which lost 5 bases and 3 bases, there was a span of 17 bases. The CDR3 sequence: CASSPRRGTGYEQYF. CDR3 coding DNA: TGTGCCAGCAGTCCACGCAGGGGAACGGGCTACGAGCAGTACTTC.

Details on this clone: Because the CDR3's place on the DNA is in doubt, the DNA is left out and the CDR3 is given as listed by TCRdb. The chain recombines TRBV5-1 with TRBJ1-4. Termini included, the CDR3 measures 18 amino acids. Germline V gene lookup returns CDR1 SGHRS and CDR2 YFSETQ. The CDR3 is CASSLEVRGDFGNEKLFF.

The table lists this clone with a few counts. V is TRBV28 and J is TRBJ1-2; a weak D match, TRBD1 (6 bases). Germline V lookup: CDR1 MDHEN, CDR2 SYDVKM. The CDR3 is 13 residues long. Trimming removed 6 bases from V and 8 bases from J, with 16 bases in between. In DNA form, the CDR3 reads TGTGCCAGCAGAAGCGGGGGCGCGTGGGGCTACACCTTC. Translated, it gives CASRSGGAWGYTF.

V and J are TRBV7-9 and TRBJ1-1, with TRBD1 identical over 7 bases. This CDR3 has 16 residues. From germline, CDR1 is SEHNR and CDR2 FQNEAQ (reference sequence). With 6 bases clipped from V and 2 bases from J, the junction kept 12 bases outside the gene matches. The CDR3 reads CASRRTTGEANTEAFF. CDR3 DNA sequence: TGTGCCAGCAGAAGAACCACAGGGGAGGCAAACACTGAAGCTTTCTTT.

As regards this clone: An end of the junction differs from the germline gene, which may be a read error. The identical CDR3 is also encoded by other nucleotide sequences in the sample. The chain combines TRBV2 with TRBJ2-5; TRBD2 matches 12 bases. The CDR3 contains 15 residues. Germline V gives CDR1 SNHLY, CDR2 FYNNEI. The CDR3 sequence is CASSEGLAGRGTQYF. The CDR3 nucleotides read TGTGCCAGCAGCGAAGGACTAGCGGGAAGGGGGACCCAGTACTTC. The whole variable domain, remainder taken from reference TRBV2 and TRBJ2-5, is EPEVTQTPSHQVTQMGQEVILRCVPISNHLYFYWYRQILGQKVEFLVSFYNNEISEKSEIFDDQFSVERPDGSNFTLKIRSTKLEDSAMYFCASSEGLAGRGTQYFGPGTRLLVL.

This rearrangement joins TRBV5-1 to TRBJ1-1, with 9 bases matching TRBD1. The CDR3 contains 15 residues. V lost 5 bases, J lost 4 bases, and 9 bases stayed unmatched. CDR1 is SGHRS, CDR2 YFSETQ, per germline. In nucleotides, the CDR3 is TGCGCCAGCAGTCCCACAGGGGGCTGGGGCACTGAAGCTTTCTTT. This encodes CASSPTGGWGTEAFF.

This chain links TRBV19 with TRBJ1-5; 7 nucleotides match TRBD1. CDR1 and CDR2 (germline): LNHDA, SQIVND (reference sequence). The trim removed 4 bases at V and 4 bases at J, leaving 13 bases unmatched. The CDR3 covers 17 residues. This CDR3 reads CASSTELQGRSNQPQHF. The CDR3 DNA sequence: TGTGCCAGTAGTACCGAGCTACAGGGGCGGTCGAATCAGCCCCAGCATTTT.

The CDR3 sequence: CASSLRQGNEQFF. The CDR3 DNA reads as TGTGCCAGCAGCTTACGGCAGGGAAATGAGCAGTTCTTC. The V gene is TRBV7-8, the J gene TRBJ2-1; the D gene is possibly TRBD1 (5 bases). CDR1 and CDR2 (germline): SGHVS, FQNEAQ. The CDR3 runs 13 residues. V shed 2 bases and J shed 7 bases, with 9 bases lying between them.

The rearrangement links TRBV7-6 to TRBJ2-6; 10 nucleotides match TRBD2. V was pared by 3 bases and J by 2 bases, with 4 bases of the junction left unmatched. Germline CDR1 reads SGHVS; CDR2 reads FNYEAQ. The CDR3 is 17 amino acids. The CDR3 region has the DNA TGTGCCAGCAGCTTGGGTAGCGGGAGGACTGGGGCCAACGTCCTGACTTTC. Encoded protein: CASSLGSGRTGANVLTF.

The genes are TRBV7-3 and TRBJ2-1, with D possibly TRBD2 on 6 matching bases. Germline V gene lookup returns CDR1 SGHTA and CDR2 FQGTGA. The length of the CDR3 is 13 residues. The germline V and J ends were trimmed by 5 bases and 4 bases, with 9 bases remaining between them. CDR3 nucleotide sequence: TGTGCCAGCAGCACACTAGCTTACAATGAGCAGTTCTTC. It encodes CASSTLAYNEQFF. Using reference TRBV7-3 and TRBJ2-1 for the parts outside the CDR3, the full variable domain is GAGVSQTPSNKVTEKGKYVELRCDPISGHTALYWYRQSLGQGPEFLIYFQGTGAADDSGLPNDRFFAVRPEGSVSTLKIQRTERGDSAVYLCASSTLAYNEQFFGPGTRLTVL.

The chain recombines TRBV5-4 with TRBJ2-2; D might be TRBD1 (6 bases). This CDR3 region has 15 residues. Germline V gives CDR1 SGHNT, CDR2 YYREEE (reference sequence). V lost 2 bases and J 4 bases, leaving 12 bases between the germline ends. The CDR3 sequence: CASSLGGALTGELFF. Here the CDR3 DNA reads TGTGCCAGCAGCTTAGGGGGAGCTCTCACCGGGGAGCTGTTTTTT.

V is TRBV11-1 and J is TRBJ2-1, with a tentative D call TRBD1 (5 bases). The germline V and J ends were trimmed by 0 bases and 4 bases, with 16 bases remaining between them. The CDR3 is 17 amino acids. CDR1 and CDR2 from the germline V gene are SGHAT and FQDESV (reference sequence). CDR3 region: CASSLAPGSSTYNEQFF. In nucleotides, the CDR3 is TGTGCCAGCAGCTTAGCGCCAGGGTCCTCGACTTACAATGAGCAGTTCTTC.

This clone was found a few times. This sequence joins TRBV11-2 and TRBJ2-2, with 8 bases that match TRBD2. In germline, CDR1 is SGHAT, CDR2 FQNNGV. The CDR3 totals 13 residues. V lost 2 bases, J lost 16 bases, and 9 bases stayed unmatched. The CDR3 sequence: CASSLYSSGGEFF. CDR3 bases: TGTGCCAGCAGCTTATATAGTTCCGGGGGGGAGTTTTTT.

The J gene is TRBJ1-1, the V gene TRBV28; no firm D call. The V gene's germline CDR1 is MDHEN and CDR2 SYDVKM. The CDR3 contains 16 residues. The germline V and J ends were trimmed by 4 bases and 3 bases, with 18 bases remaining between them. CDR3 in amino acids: CASSYTGTTLYTEAFF. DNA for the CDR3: TGTGCCAGCAGTTACACGGGTACCACTCTATACACTGAAGCTTTCTTT.

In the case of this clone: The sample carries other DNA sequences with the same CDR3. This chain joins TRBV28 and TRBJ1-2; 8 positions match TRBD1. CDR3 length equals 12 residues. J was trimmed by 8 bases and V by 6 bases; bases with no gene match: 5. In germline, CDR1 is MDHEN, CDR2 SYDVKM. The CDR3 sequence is CASSRQGRGYTF. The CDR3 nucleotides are TGTGCCAGCAGCCGACAGGGGAGAGGCTACACCTTC.

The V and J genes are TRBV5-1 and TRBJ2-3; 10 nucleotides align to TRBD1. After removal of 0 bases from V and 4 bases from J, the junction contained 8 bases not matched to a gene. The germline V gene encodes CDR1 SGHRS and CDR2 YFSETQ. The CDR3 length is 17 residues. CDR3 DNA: TGCGCCAGCAGCTTGGGGCCCCGGACAGGGGGAGCAGATACGCAGTATTTT. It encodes CASSLGPRTGGADTQYF.

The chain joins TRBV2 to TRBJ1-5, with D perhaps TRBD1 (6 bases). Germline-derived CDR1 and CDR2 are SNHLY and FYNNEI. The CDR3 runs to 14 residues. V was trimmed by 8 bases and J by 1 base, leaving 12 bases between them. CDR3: CASAGQLSNQPQHF. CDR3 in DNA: TGTGCCAGCGCAGGACAGTTAAGCAATCAGCCCCAGCATTTT.

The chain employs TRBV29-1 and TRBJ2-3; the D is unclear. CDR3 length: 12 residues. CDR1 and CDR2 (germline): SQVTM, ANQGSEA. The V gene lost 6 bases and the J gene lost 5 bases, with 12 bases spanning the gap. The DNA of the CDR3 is TGCAGCGTCTTAACTCCCGGAGATACGCAGTATTTT. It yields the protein CSVLTPGDTQYF.

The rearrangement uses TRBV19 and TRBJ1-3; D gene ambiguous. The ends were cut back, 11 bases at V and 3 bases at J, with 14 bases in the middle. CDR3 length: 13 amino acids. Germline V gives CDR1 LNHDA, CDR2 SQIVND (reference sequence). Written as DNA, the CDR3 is TGTGCCGTCGTACCAGGAGGTGGAAACACCATATATTTT. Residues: CAVVPGGGNTIYF.

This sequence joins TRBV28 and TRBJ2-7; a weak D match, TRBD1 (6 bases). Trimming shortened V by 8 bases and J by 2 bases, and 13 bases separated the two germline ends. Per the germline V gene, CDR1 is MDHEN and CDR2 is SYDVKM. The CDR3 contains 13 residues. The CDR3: CASAPDSTYEQYF. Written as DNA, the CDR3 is TGTGCCAGCGCTCCGGACAGTACCTACGAGCAGTACTTC.

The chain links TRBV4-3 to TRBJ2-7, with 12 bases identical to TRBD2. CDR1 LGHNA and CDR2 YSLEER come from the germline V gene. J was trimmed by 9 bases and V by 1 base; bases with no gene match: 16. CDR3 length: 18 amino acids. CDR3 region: CASSQVSLAGGLGLAQYF. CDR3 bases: TGCGCCAGCAGCCAAGTTTCCCTAGCGGGAGGGCTTGGGTTGGCGCAGTACTTC.

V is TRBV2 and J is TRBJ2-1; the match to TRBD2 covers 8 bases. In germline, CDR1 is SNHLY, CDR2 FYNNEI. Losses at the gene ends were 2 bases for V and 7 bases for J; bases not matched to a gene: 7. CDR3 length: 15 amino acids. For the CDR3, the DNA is TGTGCCAGCAGTGAACCCGGGAGGGGGATTAATGAGCAGTTCTTC. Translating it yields CASSEPGRGINEQFF.

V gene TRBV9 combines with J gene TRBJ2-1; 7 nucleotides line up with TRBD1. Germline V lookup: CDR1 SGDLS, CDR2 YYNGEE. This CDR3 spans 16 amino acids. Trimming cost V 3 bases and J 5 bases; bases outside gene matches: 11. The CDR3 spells CASSGHRGIVNNEQFF. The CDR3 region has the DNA TGTGCCAGCAGCGGCCACAGGGGAATAGTCAACAATGAGCAGTTCTTC.

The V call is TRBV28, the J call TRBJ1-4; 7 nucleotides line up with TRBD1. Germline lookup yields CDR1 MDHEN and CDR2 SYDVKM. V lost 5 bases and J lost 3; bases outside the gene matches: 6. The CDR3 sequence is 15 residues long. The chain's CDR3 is CASSPPTGSNEKLFF. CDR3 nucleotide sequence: TGTGCCAGCAGTCCCCCGACAGGGTCTAATGAAAAACTGTTTTTT.

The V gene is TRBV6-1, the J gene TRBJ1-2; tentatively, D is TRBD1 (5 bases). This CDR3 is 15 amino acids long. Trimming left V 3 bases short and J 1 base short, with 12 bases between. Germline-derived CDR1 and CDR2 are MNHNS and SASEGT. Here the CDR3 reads CASSDQARDNYGYTF. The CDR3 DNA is TGTGCCAGCAGTGATCAGGCCAGGGATAACTATGGCTACACCTTC.

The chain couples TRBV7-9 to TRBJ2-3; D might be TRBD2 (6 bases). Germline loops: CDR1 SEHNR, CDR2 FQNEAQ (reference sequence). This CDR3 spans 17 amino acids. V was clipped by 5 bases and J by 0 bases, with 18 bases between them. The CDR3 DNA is TGTGCCAGCAGCCCAAGACGGGGAGGTGGTAGCACAGATACGCAGTATTTT. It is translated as CASSPRRGGGSTDTQYF.